This T cell receptor (beta chain) was recovered during a study of shared clonotypes between healthy human individuals. Findings and limits, study-wide: Estimated clonotype richness was generally higher in naive than memory subsets. Sampling included only blood; tissue repertoires likely differ.

Germline V gene lookup returns CDR1 SQVTM and CDR2 ANQGSEA. This CDR3 comprises 15 residues. Trimming cost V 8 bases and J 4 bases, with 21 bases left between them. Investigators divided CD4+ cells into CD45RA+ naive and CD45RA-negative memory subsets. Each subset's genomic DNA was split evenly across several immunoSEQ plates. Profiling relied on immunoSEQ multiplex PCR, and the TCRdb table lists in-frame clones only, not all of them. The sample shows approximately 530,000 clones, approximately 94% of them seen only once. Notes on this clone: Its matching antigen is unknown.

The V gene is TRBV29-1, the J gene TRBJ2-1, with a weak D call TRBD2 (7 bases). Sequencing was performed on naive CD4+ T cells sorted from blood. Described subset: CD45RA+ positively selected. This receptor was obtained from a woman in her twenties or thirties in good health. This CDR3 is CSSQGGTTHYNEQFF. In nucleotides, the CDR3 is TGCAGCTCACAAGGGGGGACTACCCATTACAATGAGCAGTTCTTC.